Below are 20 T cell receptor beta chains sequenced from a single sample in a study of molecular identifiers for immune sequencing clone quantification. TCRdb processed the PCR reads anew with MiXCR; each CDR3 protein has one entry. Among around 460,000 distinct CDR3 sequences listed, 20% to 25% were seen once. Material: naive CD8+ T cells from blood, with Jurkat cell RNA spiked in. Subset indicated: FACS-sorted CD8+CD4-CCR7+CD45RA+ naive T cells. These TCRs come from a human donor in good health. Some libraries in this study had Jurkat cell RNA spiked in.

This clonotype was recorded a few times. The rearrangement joins TRBV5-1 to TRBJ1-4; the D is unclear. The CDR3 covers 16 residues. Trimming pared 3 bases from V and 6 bases from J, leaving 18 bases between. CDR1 SGHRS and CDR2 YFSETQ come from the germline V gene. The CDR3 region has the DNA TGCGCCAGCAGCTCCGGCATCACACTGGAACATGAAAAACTGTTTTTT. This encodes CASSSGITLEHEKLFF.

A remark on this clonotype: Here the CDR3 omits its conserved ending phenylalanine or tryptophan, so a read error is the likely source. The V and J genes are TRBV4-2 and TRBJ2-4; D may be TRBD1 (5 bases). The CDR3 loop spans 19 amino acids. Per the germline V gene, CDR1 is LGHNA and CDR2 is YNFKEQ. The V and J ends lost 0 bases and 2 bases respectively, with 20 bases between them. CDR3 region: CASSQDWGQVGRSKNIQYL. In DNA form, the CDR3 reads TGTGCCAGCAGCCAAGATTGGGGCCAGGTTGGACGGTCCAAAAACATTCAGTACCTC.

The chain is built from TRBV12-3 or TRBV12-4 and TRBJ2-3; TRBD1 might be the D (5 bases). V was clipped by 5 bases and J by 6 bases, with 12 bases between them. This CDR3 is 13 amino acids long. DNA of the CDR3: TGTGCCAGCAGTACCCCCAACAGGGATACGCAGTATTTT. It translates to CASSTPNRDTQYF.

Regarding this clonotype: This could be a read error, since a much larger clone is one nucleotide away. The CDR3 sequence is CASGLGSDNQPQHF. CDR3 nucleotide sequence: TGTGCCAGCGGCTTAGGGTCGGACAATCAGCCCCAGCATTTT. The chain employs TRBV7-6 and TRBJ1-5; D not resolved. This CDR3 comprises 14 residues. CDR1 and CDR2 from the germline V gene are SGHVS and FNYEAQ.

This clonotype was recorded a few times. V is TRBV2 and J is TRBJ1-1, with D maybe TRBD1 (6 bases). The length of the CDR3 is 14 residues. With 3 bases removed from V and 6 bases from J, the gap between germline ends came to 14 bases. Germline V gene sequence: CDR1 SNHLY, CDR2 FYNNEI. The CDR3 DNA reads as TGTGCCAGCAGTGAGCGGGACACTAGCCCTGAAGCTTTCTTT. Translated, it gives CASSERDTSPEAFF.

This clonotype was observed at least ten times. The V gene is TRBV20-1, the J gene TRBJ2-7; D is ambiguous. The germline gives CDR1 DFQATT, CDR2 SNEGSKA (reference sequence). CDR3 length equals 13 residues. Trimming shortened V by 0 bases and J by 0 bases, and 6 bases separated the two germline ends. Written as DNA, the CDR3 is TGCAGTGCTAGAGATAGGCGCTCCTACGAGCAGTACTTC. Its translation: CSARDRRSYEQYF.

Many counts were recorded for this clonotype. This chain connects TRBV5-6 to TRBJ2-2; D not resolved. The CDR3 extends over 14 amino acids. The germline CDR1 and CDR2 sequences are SGHDT and YYEEEE. Trimming shortened V by 4 bases and J by 0 bases, and 7 bases separated the two germline ends. CDR3 sequence reads: CASSAETNTGELFF. In nucleotides, the CDR3 is TGTGCCAGCAGCGCCGAAACGAACACCGGGGAGCTGTTTTTT.

In this sample, this clonotype turned up a few times. V is TRBV5-1 and J is TRBJ1-2; the match to TRBD1 covers 7 bases. With 3 bases clipped from V and 8 bases from J, the junction kept 13 bases outside the gene matches. CDR1 is SGHRS and CDR2 is YFSETQ in the germline V gene. The CDR3 covers 15 residues. The CDR3 coding sequence is TGCGCCAGCAGCTCCACCCCGGACAGGAGCTTGGGCTACACCTTC. Amino acid sequence: CASSSTPDRSLGYTF.

A few counts support this clonotype. The chain combines TRBV14 with TRBJ2-3; D ambiguous. CDR1 SGHDN and CDR2 FVKESK come from the germline V gene. Between the trimmed V and J ends, which lost 3 bases and 0 bases, there was a span of 16 bases. This CDR3 is 17 amino acids long. The CDR3 reads CASSHNSYGPSTDTQYF. CDR3 DNA: TGTGCCAGCAGCCATAATTCGTATGGTCCTAGCACAGATACGCAGTATTTT.

The rearrangement links TRBV27 to TRBJ1-2, with a weak D call TRBD1 (6 bases). Per the germline V gene, CDR1 is MNHEY and CDR2 is SMNVEV (reference sequence). The V and J ends lost 1 base and 1 base respectively, with 22 bases between them. The CDR3 is 19 amino acids. The CDR3 loop is CASSLLGVVGTSYNYGYTF. The CDR3 DNA is TGTGCCAGCAGTTTATTGGGGGTCGTCGGGACAAGCTATAACTATGGCTACACCTTC.

The chain combines TRBV13 with TRBJ2-7; TRBD1 matches at 7 bases. V gave up 4 bases and J gave up 7 bases; unmatched junction bases: 4. The CDR3 extends over 12 amino acids. Germline-derived CDR1 and CDR2 are PRHDT and FYEKMQ (reference sequence). This CDR3 is CASSSGTDEQYF. In DNA, the CDR3 is TGTGCCAGCAGCTCAGGGACAGATGAGCAGTACTTC.

This clonotype showed up just a few times. The chain couples TRBV25-1 to TRBJ2-3; D remains unclear. The germline V gene has CDR1 MGHDK and CDR2 SYGVNS. Trimming pared 3 bases from V and 5 bases from J, leaving 12 bases between. The CDR3 covers 14 residues. This CDR3 is CASSDGWALDTQYF. CDR3 sequence (DNA): TGTGCCAGCAGTGATGGGTGGGCGTTAGATACGCAGTATTTT.

For this clonotype: This may stem from a read error, because a much larger clone lies one nucleotide away. Given the absence of the conserved phenylalanine or tryptophan at the CDR3 end, a read error is likely. The chain combines TRBV5-6 with TRBJ2-3, with D uncertain. Germline V CDR1 and CDR2: SGHDT, YYEEEE. The ends were cut back, 0 bases at V and 4 bases at J, with 12 bases in the middle. CDR3 length: 15 residues. The CDR3 protein is CASSLADPGPDTQYL. CDR3 sequence (DNA): TGTGCCAGCAGCTTGGCCGACCCTGGACCAGATACGCAGTATCTT.

This sequence joins TRBV28 and TRBJ2-2; D not certain. The V gene lost 1 base and the J gene lost 3 bases, with 3 bases spanning the gap. Germline CDR1 and CDR2: MDHEN and SYDVKM. The CDR3 sequence is 13 residues long. CDR3: CASSLYDTGELFF. The DNA of the CDR3 is TGTGCCAGCAGTTTATACGACACCGGGGAGCTGTTTTTT. Based on the CDR3 plus reference TRBV28 and TRBJ2-2, the full variable domain is DVKVTQSSRYLVKRTGEKVFLECVQDMDHENMFWYRQDPGLGLRLIYFSYDVKMKEKGDIPEGYSVSREKKERFSLILESASTNQTSMYLCASSLYDTGELFFGEGSRLTVL.

There are many counts of this clonotype. The chain has TRBV7-9 and TRBJ2-7; D remains unclear. Germline CDR1 reads SEHNR; CDR2 reads FQNEAQ (reference sequence). The V gene lost 5 bases and the J gene lost 4 bases, with 9 bases spanning the gap. The CDR3 contains 12 residues. This chain's CDR3 is CASSRRSYEQYF. The DNA for the CDR3 is TGTGCCAGCAGCCGTAGGAGTTACGAGCAGTACTTC.

This clonotype has at least ten counts. This chain connects TRBV20-1 to TRBJ1-1; TRBD1 is a possible D gene (6 bases). The CDR3 runs to 14 residues. V gave up 1 base and J gave up 6 bases, with 15 bases separating them. Germline assignment: CDR1 DFQATT and CDR2 SNEGSKA (reference sequence). CDR3 in DNA: TGCAGTGCTAGAGCAGGGGTAATGAGCCCTGAAGCTTTCTTT. Its translation: CSARAGVMSPEAFF.

This clonotype was found many times. V is TRBV19 and J is TRBJ2-3; D remains unclear. Germline V gene lookup returns CDR1 LNHDA and CDR2 SQIVND (reference sequence). This CDR3 has 13 residues. V gave up 2 bases and J gave up 2 bases, with 5 bases separating them. CDR3 sequence: CASSIKSTDTQYF. In DNA form, the CDR3 reads TGTGCCAGTAGTATAAAGTCCACAGATACGCAGTATTTT.

At least ten counts were recorded for this clonotype. The rearrangement uses TRBV30 and TRBJ2-7; D uncertain. CDR1 and CDR2 (germline): GTSNPN, SVGIG (reference sequence). Between the trimmed V and J ends, which lost 0 bases and 7 bases, there was a span of 7 bases. The CDR3 is 11 amino acids. The CDR3 region is CAWSVLEEQYF. In DNA, the CDR3 is TGTGCCTGGAGTGTACTGGAAGAGCAGTACTTC.

V usage is TRBV27 and J usage is TRBJ1-6; no definite D call. The CDR3 totals 15 residues. Trimming cost V 5 bases and J 6 bases, with 14 bases left between them. Per germline, CDR1 MNHEY and CDR2 SMNVEV (reference sequence). The chain's CDR3 is CASSPYRATNSPLHF. CDR3 coding DNA: TGTGCCAGCAGTCCTTACCGGGCCACTAATTCACCCCTCCACTTT.

This clonotype has a count of ten or more. The chain is built from TRBV20-1 and TRBJ1-4; D unresolved. V lost 1 base and J lost 7, with 10 bases in between. CDR3 length: 13 residues. CDR1 and CDR2 (germline): DFQATT, SNEGSKA (reference sequence). CDR3 amino acids: CSARAQASEKLFF. The CDR3 DNA reads TGCAGTGCTAGAGCCCAAGCCAGTGAAAAACTGTTTTTT.